What follows is one TCR beta chain and its context. Participants reported their clinical history, and cohort assignment relied on those reports. The assay was immunoSEQ multiplex PCR, and TCRdb's table has in-frame clones only and misses some. The top ten clones hold 1.9% of a sample with 400,000 or so clones, about 90% of them seen once. The sample originates from a study of blood T cell repertoires in COVID-19. Study summary: From T cells, B-cell-depleted T cells, or PBMCs came the material, which was cDNA or gDNA.

Germline-derived CDR1 and CDR2 are SEHNR and FQNEAQ (reference sequence). V dropped 3 bases and J dropped 3; count of bases not matched to a gene: 2. The CDR3 has 14 amino acids. Source material: PBMCs or T cells enriched from blood (not recorded which). The receptor's source is a man in his forties in a cohort exposed to, infected with or recovered from COVID-19 (not recorded which). The rearrangement links TRBV7-9 to TRBJ2-7; 10 bases fit TRBD2. In nucleotides, the CDR3 is TGTGCCAGCAGCTTCACTAGCGGGATCTACGAGCAGTACTTC. Amino acids: CASSFTSGIYEQYF.